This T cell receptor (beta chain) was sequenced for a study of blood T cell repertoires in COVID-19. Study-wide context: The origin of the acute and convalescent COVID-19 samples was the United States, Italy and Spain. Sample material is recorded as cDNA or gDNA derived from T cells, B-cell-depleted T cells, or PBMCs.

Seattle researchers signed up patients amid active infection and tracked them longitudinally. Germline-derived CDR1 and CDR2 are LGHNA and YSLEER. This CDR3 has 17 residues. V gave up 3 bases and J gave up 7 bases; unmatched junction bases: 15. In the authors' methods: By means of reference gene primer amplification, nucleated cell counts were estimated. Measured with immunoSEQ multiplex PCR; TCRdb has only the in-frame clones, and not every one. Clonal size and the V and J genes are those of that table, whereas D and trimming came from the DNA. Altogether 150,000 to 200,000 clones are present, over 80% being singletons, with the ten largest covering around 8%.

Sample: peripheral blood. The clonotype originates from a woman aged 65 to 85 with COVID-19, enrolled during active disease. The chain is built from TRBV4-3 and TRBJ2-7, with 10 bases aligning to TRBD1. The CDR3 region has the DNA TGCGCCAGCAGCCACCAAAACCGAGACAGGGGGCGCAAAGAGCAGTACTTC. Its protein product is CASSHQNRDRGRKEQYF.